The 14 T cell receptor beta chains below all came from one sample that was sequenced in a study of Graves' ophthalmopathy and Graves' hyperthyroidism (dated by TCRdb to 2017 to 2018). The reads were generated on an Illumina HiSeq 2000. For repertoire sequencing, the TCR beta CDR3 regions were amplified from RNA transcripts. The first round was an RT-PCR using HTBI primers with the Qiagen OneStep RT-PCR kit, and this first round was followed by a second-round multiplex PCR, then size selection and purification. In TCRdb, the public reads were trimmed at Q25 with fastp and aligned with MiXCR, with productive beta chains retained. CDR3 protein duplicates are merged, each entry listing the most common genes and DNA. This sample comprises 200,000 to 300,000 distinct CDR3 sequences, 45% of them detected only once. About 45% of the sample comes from the top ten. Material: peripheral blood. The receptor set was obtained from an adult man with Graves' ophthalmopathy.

This clonotype was detected a few times. DNA for the CDR3: TGCAGTGCTAGAGATGGGAGGGGGCTTAGCAATCAGCCCCAGCATTTT. Residues: CSARDGRGLSNQPQHF. The chain uses TRBV20-1 and TRBJ1-5, with TRBD1 matching over 7 bases. J gave up 0 bases and V 0 bases, and 5 bases lay outside the gene matches. The CDR3 consists of 16 residues. In germline, CDR1 is DFQATT, CDR2 SNEGSKA (reference sequence).

This clonotype has just a few counts. For the CDR3, the DNA is TGTGCCAGCAGCGATGGACAACGGGCCAGCTATGGCTACACCTTC. Its translation is CASSDGQRASYGYTF. The J gene is TRBJ1-2, the V gene TRBV7-9; D possibly corresponds to TRBD1 (5 bases). The CDR3 spans 15 residues. Trimming shortened V by 5 bases and J by 4 bases, and 17 bases separated the two germline ends. CDR1 SEHNR and CDR2 FQNEAQ come from the germline V gene (reference sequence).

The chain links TRBV7-9 to TRBJ2-7; D unclear. The V gene lost 5 bases and the J gene lost 0 bases, with 11 bases spanning the gap. Germline V gene sequence: CDR1 SEHNR, CDR2 FQNEAQ (reference sequence). The CDR3 runs 14 residues. The CDR3 DNA follows: TGTGCCAGCAGCCAGACCGACACCTCCTACGAGCAGTACTTC. Translating gives CASSQTDTSYEQYF.

The CDR3 protein is CASSFKDGNYEQYF. CDR3 sequence (DNA): TGTGCCAGCAGCTTCAAGGACGGGAACTACGAGCAGTACTTC. The rearrangement joins TRBV5-8 to TRBJ2-7; a weak D match, TRBD2 (5 bases). Germline V lookup: CDR1 SGHTS, CDR2 YDEGEE. Deletions cut 2 bases from V and 3 bases from J, with 12 bases between. This CDR3 comprises 14 residues.

This clonotype was found a few times. The chain links TRBV7-9 to TRBJ1-2; maybe TRBD1 (5 bases). V shed 0 bases and J shed 13 bases, with 12 bases lying between them. Germline lookup yields CDR1 SEHNR and CDR2 FQNEAQ (reference sequence). The CDR3 has 12 amino acids. The CDR3 nucleotides read TGTGCCAGCAGCTTAGCGATGGGGCAATGCACCTTC. Protein product: CASSLAMGQCTF.

Turning to this clonotype: The junction and the germline gene differ at one end; a read error may be behind it. The rearrangement links TRBV10-2 to TRBJ1-5; D unclear. The CDR3 spans 13 residues. Germline assignment: CDR1 WSHSY and CDR2 SAAADI. The CDR3 is CASVRVGNQPQHF. CDR3 bases: TGTGCCAGCGTCCGGGTCGGCAATCAGCCCCAGCATTTT.

The table lists this clonotype with a few counts. V usage is TRBV29-1 and J usage is TRBJ2-7; 9 bases align to TRBD1. V was pared by 6 bases and J by 6 bases, with 3 bases of the junction left unmatched. The CDR3 spans 11 residues. Germline assignment: CDR1 SQVTM and CDR2 ANQGSEA. The CDR3 DNA follows: TGCAGCGTCCCACAGGGGGCCGAGCAGTACTTC. Its protein is CSVPQGAEQYF.

V is TRBV29-1 and J is TRBJ1-1, with D hard to call. V lost 6 bases and J 11 bases, leaving 16 bases between the germline ends. There are 11 residues in the CDR3. Germline V gives CDR1 SQVTM, CDR2 ANQGSEA. The chain's CDR3 is CSVDVKGIAFF. The CDR3 DNA reads as TGCAGCGTGGACGTCAAGGGTATTGCTTTCTTT. The complete variable domain, with remaining parts taken from reference TRBV29-1 and TRBJ1-1, reads SAVISQKPSRDICQRGTSLTIQCQVDSQVTMMFWYRQQPGQSLTLIATANQGSEATYESGFVIDKFPISRPNLTFSTLTVSNMSPEDSSIYLCSVDVKGIAFFGQGTRLTVV.

The chain links TRBV14 to TRBJ1-1, with unresolved D. Germline V gene data show CDR1 as SGHDN and CDR2 as FVKESK. V was clipped by 4 bases and J by 7 bases, with 10 bases between them. The CDR3 contains 12 residues. CDR3 nucleotide sequence: TGTGCCAGCAGCCCCACGCAATATGAAGCTTTCTTT. It specifies CASSPTQYEAFF.

DNA of the CDR3: TGTGCCAGTAGTTACTCCGGACAGGACGAGCAGTACTTC. It specifies CASSYSGQDEQYF. V is TRBV19 and J is TRBJ2-7; 7 nucleotides align to TRBD1. The CDR3 sequence is 13 residues long. The junction had 6 bases not matched to a gene; V was cut back by 5 bases and J by 5 bases. CDR1 is LNHDA and CDR2 is SQIVND in the germline V gene (reference sequence).

This sequence joins TRBV9 and TRBJ2-2, with 7 bases lining up with TRBD2. The ends lost 4 bases at V and 4 bases at J; junction bases unmatched: 7. CDR3 length: 15 amino acids. The germline V gene encodes CDR1 SGDLS and CDR2 YYNGEE. The CDR3 nucleotides are TGTGCCAGCAGCCCCGGACTAGTGGGCACCGGGGAGCTGTTTTTT. This encodes CASSPGLVGTGELFF.

V usage is TRBV10-3 and J usage is TRBJ2-2; 8 positions match TRBD2. This CDR3 comprises 15 residues. CDR1 and CDR2 from the germline V gene are ENHRY and SYGVKD. The trim removed 3 bases at V and 5 bases at J, leaving 5 bases unmatched. The CDR3 region has the DNA TGTGCCATCAGTGATCAGCGGGAGAGTACCGGGGAGCTGTTTTTT. Encoded protein: CAISDQRESTGELFF.

The V gene is TRBV12-5, the J gene TRBJ2-7, with D tentatively TRBD2 (5 bases). The germline CDR1 and CDR2 sequences are LGHNT and FRNRAP. This CDR3 contains 13 residues. Trimming stripped 6 bases from V and 2 bases from J, with 11 bases between. CDR3 loop: CASGLDSTYEQYF. CDR3 bases: TGTGCTAGTGGCCTGGACTCTACCTACGAGCAGTACTTC. Supplemented by reference TRBV12-5 and TRBJ2-7, the full variable domain reads DARVTQTPRHKVTEMGQEVTMRCQPILGHNTVFWYRQTMMQGLELLAYFRNRAPLDDSGMPKDRFSAEMPDATLATLKIQPSEPRDSAVYFCASGLDSTYEQYFGPGTRLTVT.

This clonotype came up once. Its ends do not fully match the called genes, so a read error is possible. This rearrangement joins TRBV29-1 to TRBJ2-2, with D possibly TRBD2 on 5 matching bases. The CDR3 has 13 amino acids. Germline CDR1 reads SQVTM; CDR2 reads ANQGSEA. For the CDR3, the DNA is TGCAGCGTTGAAGATCCTGACACCGGGGAGCTGTCTTTT. It yields the protein CSVEDPDTGELSF.